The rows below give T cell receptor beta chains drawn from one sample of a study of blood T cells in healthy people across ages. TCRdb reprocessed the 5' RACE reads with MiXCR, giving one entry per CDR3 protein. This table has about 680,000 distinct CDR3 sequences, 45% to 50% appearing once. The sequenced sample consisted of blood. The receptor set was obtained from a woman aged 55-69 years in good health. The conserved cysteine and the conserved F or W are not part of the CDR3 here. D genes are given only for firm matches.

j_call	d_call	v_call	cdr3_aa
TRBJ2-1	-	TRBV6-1	ASSELTSSYNEQF
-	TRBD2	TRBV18	ANSPPATGGPVYEQY
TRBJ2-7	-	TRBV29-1	SVVGDTTLYEQY
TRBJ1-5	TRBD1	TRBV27	ASSPRTGGNNQPQH
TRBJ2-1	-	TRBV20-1	RAVDHEQF
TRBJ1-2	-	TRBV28	ASSLFGRESGYT
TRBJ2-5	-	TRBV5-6	ASSYKKETQY
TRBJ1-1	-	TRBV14	ASSQDRNTETF
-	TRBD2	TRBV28	ASIGATSGYNEQY
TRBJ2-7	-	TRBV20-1	SASPGTHQPTYEQY
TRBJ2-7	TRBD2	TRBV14	ASSQGGLAGFYEQY
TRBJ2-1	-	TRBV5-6	ASSFRGVNYNEQF
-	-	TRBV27	ASSSEQY